This paragraph reports one T cell receptor beta chain. Antigen unknown. After isolation, RNA underwent reverse transcription to generate cDNA as the sequencing template. Only in-frame clones appear in the TCRdb table, and some are missing; sequencing was by immunoSEQ multiplex PCR. The top ten clones hold around 0.91% of a sample with 150,000 to 200,000 clones, approximately 65% of them seen once. This entry comes from a study of CD8+ T cells in alopecia areata. Across the whole study: Patients given treatment had severity scored by the percentage of scalp area affected. Overall study findings and caveats: Among the 100 top clones, expanded CD8+ clones, like scalp clonality, were significantly decreased by tofacitinib. In lesional scalp, particularly from alopecia totalis/universalis, clonality was higher than in normal scalp.

Treatment defined: oral pan-JAK inhibitor, 5-10 mg twice daily. The CDR3 spans 15 residues. Germline lookup yields CDR1 SNHLY and CDR2 FYNNEI. V trimming: 5 bases; J trimming: 3 bases; junction bases outside the gene matches: 6. The receptor's source is a human donor with alopecia areata. This sample comprised CD4+ T cells sorted from blood, obtained at week 4, from a patient treated with tofacitinib. J is TRBJ1-4 and V is TRBV2, with 7 bases lining up with TRBD1. Written as DNA, the CDR3 is TGTGCCAGCAGTAAAACGACAGGGTCTAATGAAAAACTGTTTTTT. Translated, it gives CASSKTTGSNEKLFF.